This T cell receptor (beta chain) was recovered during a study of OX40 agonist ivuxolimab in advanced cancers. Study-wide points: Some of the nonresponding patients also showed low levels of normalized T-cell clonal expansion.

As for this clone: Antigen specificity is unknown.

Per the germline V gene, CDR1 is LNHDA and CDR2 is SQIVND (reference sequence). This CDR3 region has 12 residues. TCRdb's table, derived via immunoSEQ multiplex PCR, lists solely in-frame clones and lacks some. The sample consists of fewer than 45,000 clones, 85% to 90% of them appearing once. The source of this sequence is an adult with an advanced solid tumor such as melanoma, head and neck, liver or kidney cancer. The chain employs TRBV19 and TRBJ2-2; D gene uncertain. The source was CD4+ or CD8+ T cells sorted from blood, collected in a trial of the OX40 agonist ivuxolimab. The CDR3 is CARPVYTGELFF. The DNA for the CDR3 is TGTGCTCGACCGGTATATACCGGGGAGCTGTTTTTT.